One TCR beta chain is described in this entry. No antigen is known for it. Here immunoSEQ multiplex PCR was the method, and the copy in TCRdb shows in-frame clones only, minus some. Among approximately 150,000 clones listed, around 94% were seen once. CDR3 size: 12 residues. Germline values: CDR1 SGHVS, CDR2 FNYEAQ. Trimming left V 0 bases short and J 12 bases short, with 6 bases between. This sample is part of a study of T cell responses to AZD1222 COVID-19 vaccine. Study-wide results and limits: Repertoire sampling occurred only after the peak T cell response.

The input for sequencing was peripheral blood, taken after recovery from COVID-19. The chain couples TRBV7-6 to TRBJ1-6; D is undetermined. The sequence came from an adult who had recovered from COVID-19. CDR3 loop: CASSLAGLPLHF. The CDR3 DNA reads TGTGCCAGCAGCTTAGCAGGATTACCCCTCCACTTT.